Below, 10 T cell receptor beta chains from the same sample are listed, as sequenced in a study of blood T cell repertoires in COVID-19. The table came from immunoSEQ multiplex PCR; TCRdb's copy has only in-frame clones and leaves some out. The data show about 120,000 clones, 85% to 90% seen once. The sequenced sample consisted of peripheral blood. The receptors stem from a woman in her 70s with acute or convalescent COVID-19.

The CDR3 region has the DNA TGCGCCAGCAGCTTATTGACATCCACGAACACCGGGGAGCTGTTTTTT. Amino acids: CASSLLTSTNTGELFF. This chain links TRBV5-1 with TRBJ2-2, with D uncertain. The germline V gene has CDR1 SGHRS and CDR2 YFSETQ. The CDR3 has 16 amino acids. Trimming removed 2 bases from V and 0 bases from J, with 11 bases in between.

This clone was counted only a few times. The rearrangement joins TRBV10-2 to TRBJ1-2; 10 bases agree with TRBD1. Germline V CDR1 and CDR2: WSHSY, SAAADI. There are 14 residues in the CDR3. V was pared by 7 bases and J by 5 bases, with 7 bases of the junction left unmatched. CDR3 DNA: TGCGCCAGCATGGGGACAGGGGCGAGATATGGCTACACCTTC. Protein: CASMGTGARYGYTF.

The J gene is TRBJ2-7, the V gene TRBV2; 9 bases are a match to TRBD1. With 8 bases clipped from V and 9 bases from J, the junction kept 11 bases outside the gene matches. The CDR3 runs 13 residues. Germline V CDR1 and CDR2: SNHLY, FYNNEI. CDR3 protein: CASVRDRELAQYF. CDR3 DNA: TGTGCCAGCGTTCGGGACAGGGAATTGGCGCAGTACTTC.

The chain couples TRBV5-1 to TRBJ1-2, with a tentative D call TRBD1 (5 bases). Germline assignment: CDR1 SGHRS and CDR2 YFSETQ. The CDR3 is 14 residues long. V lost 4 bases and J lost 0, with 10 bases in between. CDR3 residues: CASSRDSSNYGYTF. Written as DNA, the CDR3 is TGCGCCAGCAGCCGCGACAGCTCTAACTATGGCTACACCTTC.

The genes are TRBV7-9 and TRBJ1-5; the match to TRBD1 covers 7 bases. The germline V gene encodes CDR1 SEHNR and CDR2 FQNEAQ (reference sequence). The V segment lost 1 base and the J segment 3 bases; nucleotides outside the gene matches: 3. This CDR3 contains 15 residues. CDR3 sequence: CASSLGDSPNQPQHF. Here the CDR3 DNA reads TGTGCCAGCAGCTTAGGGGACAGCCCCAATCAGCCCCAGCATTTT.

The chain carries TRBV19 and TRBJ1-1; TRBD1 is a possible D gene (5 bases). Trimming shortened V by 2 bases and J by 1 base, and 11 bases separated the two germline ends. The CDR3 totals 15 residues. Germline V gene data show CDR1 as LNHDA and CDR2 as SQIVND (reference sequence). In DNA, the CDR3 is TGTGCCAGTAGTATAAGAAATGACAGGAACACTGAAGCTTTCTTT. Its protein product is CASSIRNDRNTEAFF.

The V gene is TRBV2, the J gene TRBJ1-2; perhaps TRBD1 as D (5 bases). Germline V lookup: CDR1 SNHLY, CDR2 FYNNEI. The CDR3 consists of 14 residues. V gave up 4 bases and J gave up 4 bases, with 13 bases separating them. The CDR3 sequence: CASSVDKVGYGYTF. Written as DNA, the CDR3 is TGTGCCAGCAGTGTGGACAAGGTGGGCTATGGCTACACCTTC. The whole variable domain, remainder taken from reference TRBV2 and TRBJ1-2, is EPEVTQTPSHQVTQMGQEVILRCVPISNHLYFYWYRQILGQKVEFLVSFYNNEISEKSEIFDDQFSVERPDGSNFTLKIRSTKLEDSAMYFCASSVDKVGYGYTFGSGTRLTVV.

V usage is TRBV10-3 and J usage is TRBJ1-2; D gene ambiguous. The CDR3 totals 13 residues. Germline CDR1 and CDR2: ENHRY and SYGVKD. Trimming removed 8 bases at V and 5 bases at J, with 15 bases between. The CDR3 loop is CAIRSVEAYGYTF. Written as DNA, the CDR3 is TGTGCCATCCGCAGCGTGGAGGCGTATGGCTACACCTTC.

CDR3 residues: CASSRGGRTEAFF. The CDR3 DNA follows: TGTGCCAGCAGTCGGGGGGGGAGGACTGAAGCTTTCTTT. This sequence joins TRBV2 and TRBJ1-1, with D possibly TRBD1 on 5 matching bases. This CDR3 comprises 13 residues. Germline-derived CDR1 and CDR2 are SNHLY and FYNNEI. Trimming left V 5 bases short and J 5 bases short, with 12 bases between.

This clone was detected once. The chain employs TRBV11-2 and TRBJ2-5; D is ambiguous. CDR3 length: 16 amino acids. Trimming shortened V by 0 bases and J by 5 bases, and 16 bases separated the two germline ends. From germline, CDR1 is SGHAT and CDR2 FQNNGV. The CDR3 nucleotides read TGTGCCAGCAGCTTAGAGTTCTTGGGCAGCCGGGAGACCCAGTACTTC. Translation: CASSLEFLGSRETQYF.